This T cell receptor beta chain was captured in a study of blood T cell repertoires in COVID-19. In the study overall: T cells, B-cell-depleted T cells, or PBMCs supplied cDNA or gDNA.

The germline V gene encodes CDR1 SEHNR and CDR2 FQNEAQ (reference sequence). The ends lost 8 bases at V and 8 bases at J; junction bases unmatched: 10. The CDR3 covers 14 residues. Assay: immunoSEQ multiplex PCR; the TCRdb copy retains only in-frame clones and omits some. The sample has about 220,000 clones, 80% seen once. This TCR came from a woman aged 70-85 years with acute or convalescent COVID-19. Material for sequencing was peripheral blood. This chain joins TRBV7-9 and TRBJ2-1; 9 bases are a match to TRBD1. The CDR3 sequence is CASGPTGGSYEQFF. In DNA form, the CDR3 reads TGTGCCAGCGGACCGACAGGGGGTAGCTATGAGCAGTTCTTC.